This TCR beta chain was observed in a study of cytomegalovirus exposure and HLA in healthy donors. 13 Jbeta primers and 60 Vbeta primers were used for the PCR. The data were produced by immunoSEQ multiplex PCR, yet TCRdb's version contains in-frame clones alone and is incomplete. The sample gives approximately 110,000 clones, around 75% of which show up once; approximately 7.2% is in the top ten. Germline trimming cut 3 bases from V and 4 bases from J; bases unmatched to any gene: 12. The CDR3 is 17 amino acids. Germline CDR1 SGDLS, CDR2 YYNGEE. This clone has just one count. The J gene is TRBJ1-4, the V gene TRBV9, with TRBD1 matching over 7 bases. This TCR derives from a man aged 30 to 45 in good health and CMV-seropositive. Material: PBMCs. Here the CDR3 DNA reads TGTGCCAGCAGCGCCTTCGAGGGGGCAAAGGGTAATGAAAAACTGTTTTTT. Amino acid sequence: CASSAFEGAKGNEKLFF.